This entry lists 27 T cell receptor beta chains sequenced from one sample in a study of shared clonotypes between healthy human individuals (dated by TCRdb to 2018 to 2020). Library generation was performed with the immunoSEQ multiplex PCR assay. As stored in TCRdb, this immuneACCESS dataset retains in-frame rearrangements with V and J assigned. A fraction of the clones does not appear; measured against another copy, unresolved V genes explain less than half of the discrepancy, and the remainder lacks a known reason. Across this sample there are a few million clones, with about 94% seen only once. About 1.6% of the sample is taken by the ten largest. CD8 naive samples were obtained by positive selection for CCR7 among CD45RO-negative cells, yielding a CD45RA+CCR7+ population from which TemRA cells were excluded. Source material: naive CD8+ T cells from PBMCs. According to the study, the label for this sample's cell subset or site signals: CD45RA+CCR7+. These receptors all come from a man aged 18 to 30 in good health. Some clones in this sample may be carry-over from other donors' samples.

CDR3 residues: CASSLRLAEGYEQYF. Here the CDR3 DNA reads TGTGCCAGCAGCTTACGGCTAGCTGAGGGCTACGAGCAGTACTTC. The chain carries TRBV13 and TRBJ2-7; TRBD2 might be the D (5 bases). V lost 2 bases and J 3 bases, leaving 14 bases between the germline ends. This CDR3 contains 15 residues. Germline V gives CDR1 PRHDT, CDR2 FYEKMQ (reference sequence).

This clone is a singleton in its sample. V usage is TRBV7-8 and J usage is TRBJ1-4; D gene unclear. This CDR3 contains 13 residues. Germline CDR1 and CDR2: SGHVS and FQNEAQ. With 5 bases removed from V and 8 bases from J, the gap between germline ends came to 12 bases. The CDR3 spells CASSTKVGEKLFF. The CDR3 nucleotides are TGTGCCAGCAGCACGAAGGTGGGGGAAAAACTGTTTTTT.

V is TRBV7-9 and J is TRBJ2-1; 15 nucleotides match TRBD2. After removal of 5 bases from V and 9 bases from J, the junction contained 5 bases not matched to a gene. The CDR3 is 15 residues long. Germline V gene lookup returns CDR1 SEHNR and CDR2 FQNEAQ (reference sequence). The CDR3 loop reads CASSPGLAGGFEQFF. The CDR3 DNA follows: TGTGCCAGCAGCCCAGGACTAGCGGGAGGGTTTGAGCAGTTCTTC.

This chain links TRBV5-1 with TRBJ2-1; TRBD2 matches at 10 bases. Germline V CDR1 and CDR2: SGHRS, YFSETQ. The CDR3 has 18 residues. After removal of 1 base from V and 4 bases from J, the junction contained 11 bases not matched to a gene. DNA of the CDR3: TGCGCCAGCAGCTTGAGGATAGTTTCTAGCGGGAGTTACAATGAGCAGTTCTTC. This sequence encodes CASSLRIVSSGSYNEQFF.

The chain uses TRBV9 and TRBJ2-1; 7 bases are a match to TRBD2. Germline CDR1 and CDR2: SGDLS and YYNGEE. With 0 bases clipped from V and 10 bases from J, the junction kept 13 bases outside the gene matches. This CDR3 spans 16 amino acids. The CDR3 is CASSVAVVASGGEQFF. CDR3 in DNA: TGTGCCAGCAGCGTAGCTGTGGTGGCTAGCGGAGGGGAGCAGTTCTTC. The variable domain in full, completed from reference TRBV9 and TRBJ2-1, reads DSGVTQTPKHLITATGQRVTLRCSPRSGDLSVYWYQQSLDQGLQFLIQYYNGEERAKGNILERFSAQQFPDLHSELNLSSLELGDSALYFCASSVAVVASGGEQFFGPGTRLTVL.

This chain uses TRBV29-1 with TRBJ2-5, with D perhaps matching TRBD1 (6 bases). The J call may be faulty, since TRBJ2-7 better matches the DNA end. This CDR3 has 15 residues. In germline, CDR1 is SQVTM, CDR2 ANQGSEA. The CDR3, as DNA: TGCAGCGTTATTGCCTTGACAGGTTGGCTTTACGAGCAGTACTTC. Translation: CSVIALTGWLYEQYF.

The V gene is TRBV18, the J gene TRBJ1-2, with D hard to call. This CDR3 has 13 amino acids. From germline, CDR1 is KGHSH and CDR2 LQKENI. The germline V and J ends were trimmed by 2 bases and 4 bases, with 8 bases remaining between them. CDR3 nucleotide sequence: TGTGCCAGCTCACCAACCCCCGTCTATGGCTACACCTTC. Translating it yields CASSPTPVYGYTF.

To note about this clone: Other DNA sequences from this sample encode an identical CDR3 as well. This chain links TRBV27 with TRBJ2-5; D assignment may be TRBD1 or TRBD2 (5 bases each). This CDR3 has 14 amino acids. V was cut by 3 bases and J by 4 bases, with 12 bases left in between. The V gene's germline CDR1 is MNHEY and CDR2 SMNVEV (reference sequence). The CDR3 reads CASSFRDVGETQYF. The CDR3 DNA follows: TGTGCCAGCAGTTTCCGGGACGTAGGAGAGACCCAGTACTTC.

This clone was found a few times. The chain carries TRBV10-3 and TRBJ1-5, with D unresolved. V was pared by 6 bases and J by 2 bases, with 11 bases between. Germline V gene data show CDR1 as ENHRY and CDR2 as SYGVKD. CDR3 length: 14 residues. The CDR3 reads CAISDRGGNQPQHF. As DNA, the CDR3 is TGTGCCATCAGCGACCGAGGAGGCAATCAGCCCCAGCATTTT.

The chain joins TRBV6-1 to TRBJ2-1; 7 bases are shared with TRBD2. This CDR3 is built from 14 residues. Germline trimming cut 10 bases from V and 2 bases from J; bases unmatched to any gene: 8. Germline V lookup: CDR1 MNHNS, CDR2 SASEGT. This CDR3 reads CATSFSGPYNEQFF. DNA of the CDR3: TGTGCCACCTCATTTAGCGGGCCCTACAATGAGCAGTTCTTC.

V usage is TRBV6-1 and J usage is TRBJ1-5; 8 bases line up with TRBD1. Germline V gives CDR1 MNHNS, CDR2 SASEGT. The J segment lost 0 bases and the V segment lost 1 base, leaving 5 bases of the junction unmatched. The CDR3 has 17 residues. This CDR3 reads CASSEEQGVFSNQPQHF. The CDR3 region has the DNA TGTGCCAGCAGTGAAGAACAGGGGGTGTTTAGCAATCAGCCCCAGCATTTT.

As for this clone: The identical CDR3 is also encoded by other nucleotide sequences in the sample. The chain joins TRBV5-1 to TRBJ2-7, with D unresolved. Germline CDR1 is SGHRS and CDR2 is YFSETQ. V shed 4 bases and J shed 3 bases, with 11 bases lying between them. The CDR3 is made up of 13 amino acids. The CDR3 spells CASSPPGSYEQYF. The DNA of the CDR3 is TGCGCCAGCAGCCCGCCGGGTAGCTACGAGCAGTACTTC.

The V call is TRBV11-3, the J call TRBJ2-1; possible D gene TRBD1, 6 bases. V shed 0 bases and J shed 8 bases, with 14 bases lying between them. The germline V gene encodes CDR1 SGHNT and CDR2 YENEEA. This CDR3 has 15 amino acids. In DNA form, the CDR3 reads TGTGCCAGCAGCTTAGATGGGGGCAGGGTCGATGAGCAGTTCTTC. This translates into CASSLDGGRVDEQFF.

This chain connects TRBV4-3 to TRBJ2-1, with TRBD1 matching over 8 bases. Per the germline V gene, CDR1 is LGHNA and CDR2 is YSLEER. The ends lost 3 bases at V and 0 bases at J; junction bases unmatched: 1. The CDR3 sequence is 15 residues long. CDR3 sequence: CASSHGQGSYNEQFF. Written as DNA, the CDR3 is TGCGCCAGCAGCCACGGACAGGGCTCCTACAATGAGCAGTTCTTC.

In the case of this clone: Other nucleotide sequences in the sample specify the same CDR3. The chain couples TRBV7-9 to TRBJ1-2, with 7 nucleotides matching TRBD1. This CDR3 region has 14 residues. J gave up 3 bases and V 2 bases, and 3 bases lay outside the gene matches. Germline V lookup: CDR1 SEHNR, CDR2 FQNEAQ (reference sequence). DNA for the CDR3: TGTGCCAGCAGCTTAACTGGGACAGACTATGGCTACACCTTC. It encodes CASSLTGTDYGYTF. The whole variable domain, filled in from reference TRBV7-9 and TRBJ1-2, reads DTGVSQNPRHKITKRGQNVTFRCDPISEHNRLYWYRQTLGQGPEFLTYFQNEAQLEKSRLLSDRFSAERPKGSFSTLEIQRTEQGDSAMYLCASSLTGTDYGYTFGSGTRLTVV.

Note on this clone: This CDR3 is also generated by other DNA sequences in the sample. The genes are TRBV5-1 and TRBJ2-7, with no clear D. Trimming cost V 0 bases and J 2 bases, with 6 bases left between them. Per germline, CDR1 SGHRS and CDR2 YFSETQ. The CDR3 is made up of 13 amino acids. As DNA, the CDR3 is TGCGCCAGCAGCTTGGGGACCCCCTACGAGCAGTACTTC. Protein sequence: CASSLGTPYEQYF.

This sequence joins TRBV7-9 and TRBJ1-4; D possibly corresponds to TRBD1 (6 bases). Looked up from germline, CDR1 is SEHNR and CDR2 is FQNEAQ (reference sequence). V lost 0 bases and J 1 base, leaving 12 bases between the germline ends. The CDR3 loop spans 17 amino acids. CDR3 region: CASSLAGTRGTNEKLFF. In DNA form, the CDR3 reads TGTGCCAGCAGCTTAGCCGGGACAAGAGGAACTAATGAAAAACTGTTTTTT.

V gene TRBV30 combines with J gene TRBJ1-1; D gene ambiguous. Germline V CDR1 and CDR2: GTSNPN, SVGIG (reference sequence). V lost 5 bases and J 5 bases, leaving 9 bases between the germline ends. The CDR3 extends over 11 amino acids. The CDR3, as DNA: TGTGCCTGGGACTTGGGAACTGAAGCTTTCTTT. Residues: CAWDLGTEAFF.

The J gene is TRBJ2-3, the V gene TRBV9; TRBD1 matches 7 bases. The CDR3 extends over 16 amino acids. Unmatched junction bases numbered 8, after V lost 4 bases and J lost 0 bases. Germline V CDR1 and CDR2: SGDLS, YYNGEE. The CDR3 protein is CASSPRQGASTDTQYF. CDR3 sequence (DNA): TGTGCCAGCAGCCCGAGACAGGGCGCTAGCACAGATACGCAGTATTTT.

V is TRBV5-6 and J is TRBJ2-2, with 11 nucleotides matching TRBD2. In germline, CDR1 is SGHDT, CDR2 YYEEEE. CDR3 size: 15 residues. Trimming cost V 1 base and J 4 bases; bases outside gene matches: 0. CDR3 sequence reads: CASSLTSGSTGELFF. The CDR3 DNA reads TGTGCCAGCAGCTTGACTAGCGGGAGCACCGGGGAGCTGTTTTTT. Looking up the rest from reference TRBV5-6 and TRBJ2-2 gives the full variable domain: DAGVTQSPTHLIKTRGQQVTLRCSPKSGHDTVSWYQQALGQGPQFIFQYYEEEERQRGNFPDRFSGHQFPNYSSELNVNALLLGDSALYLCASSLTSGSTGELFFGEGSRLTVL.

The chain recombines TRBV5-1 with TRBJ2-3; no clear D gene. This CDR3 is 14 amino acids long. V lost 4 bases and J 3 bases, leaving 12 bases between the germline ends. Germline CDR1 SGHRS, CDR2 YFSETQ. The CDR3 bases are TGCGCCAGCAGCCCTAGTTGGCGTACAGATACGCAGTATTTT. It specifies CASSPSWRTDTQYF.

The chain links TRBV28 to TRBJ2-1; 14 bases are a match to TRBD2. CDR1 MDHEN and CDR2 SYDVKM come from the germline V gene. This CDR3 contains 19 residues. Unmatched junction bases numbered 13, after V lost 6 bases and J lost 3 bases. The CDR3 region has the DNA TGTGCCAGCAGCCCCGGGACTAGCGGGAGTAGGACGGGCTACAATGAGCAGTTCTTC. Residues: CASSPGTSGSRTGYNEQFF.

The V call is TRBV27, the J call TRBJ2-7; TRBD1 matches at 9 bases. J was trimmed by 3 bases and V by 5 bases; bases with no gene match: 14. The CDR3 consists of 17 residues. The germline V gene encodes CDR1 MNHEY and CDR2 SMNVEV (reference sequence). CDR3 in amino acids: CASSTISRDRVLYEQYF. The CDR3 nucleotides read TGTGCCAGCAGTACTATATCCCGGGACAGGGTTCTCTACGAGCAGTACTTC.

This chain connects TRBV7-7 to TRBJ2-2, with D perhaps TRBD1 (7 bases). Germline values: CDR1 SSHAT, CDR2 FNYEAQ (reference sequence). V lost 1 base to trimming and J lost 1 base, with 13 bases between them. This CDR3 contains 17 residues. The chain's CDR3 is CASSLGAGGMNTGELFF. CDR3 coding DNA: TGTGCCAGCAGCTTAGGAGCAGGGGGGATGAACACCGGGGAGCTGTTTTTT.

This chain uses TRBV27 with TRBJ2-1; D might be TRBD1 or TRBD2, each matching 5 bases. Trimming cost V 7 bases and J 8 bases, with 9 bases left between them. CDR3 length: 11 amino acids. Germline V gene data show CDR1 as MNHEY and CDR2 as SMNVEV (reference sequence). CDR3 residues: CASILGDEQFF. DNA for the CDR3: TGTGCCAGCATTCTGGGGGATGAGCAGTTCTTC.

The chain links TRBV9 to TRBJ1-2, with D perhaps TRBD1 (5 bases). This CDR3 is 12 amino acids long. Per the germline V gene, CDR1 is SGDLS and CDR2 is YYNGEE. The V gene lost 5 bases and the J gene lost 2 bases, with 7 bases spanning the gap. CDR3 nucleotides: TGTGCCAGCAGGGGGGGAAACTATGGCTACACCTTC. Protein product: CASRGGNYGYTF.

This chain's CDR3 is CASSSGTGVENTEAFF. DNA of the CDR3: TGTGCCAGCAGCTCCGGGACAGGGGTGGAGAACACTGAAGCTTTCTTT. The V and J genes are TRBV7-6 and TRBJ1-1; TRBD1 agrees at 10 bases. V trimming: 4 bases; J trimming: 1 base; junction bases outside the gene matches: 6. CDR3 size: 16 residues. The V gene's germline CDR1 is SGHVS and CDR2 FNYEAQ.